A selection of T cell receptor beta chains follows, all from one sample in a study of regulatory T cells in long-lasting Graves disease. A single record per CDR3 protein comes from TCRdb applying MiXCR to the multiplex PCR reads. Of approximately 470,000 distinct CDR3 sequences listed, roughly 20% are singletons. Sequences were derived from peripheral blood mononuclear cells (PBMCs), sampled when the disease was refractory, from a patient treated with antithyroid drugs. These receptors were obtained from a female donor with Graves disease. The CDR3 runs from the conserved cysteine through the conserved F or W.

>TRBJ2-2|TRBV5-1
CASTTSGRSTGELFF
>TRBJ1-1|TRBV12-3/TRBV12-4
CASSIQGGTEAFF
>TRBJ2-2|TRBV19
CASSVNRIANTGELFF
>TRBJ2-7|TRBV28
CASSLADRDSYEQYF
>TRBJ2-5|TRBV29-1
CSVRRGRQETQYF
>TRBJ1-6|TRBV27
CASSLGVGNSPLHF
>TRBJ2-3|TRBV24-1
CATSETGGGTDTQYF
>TRBJ2-4|TRBV2
CASSPTAGEMAKNIQYF
>TRBJ2-5|TRBV20-1
CSAWAIWEIQETQYF
>TRBJ1-3|TRBV2
CASRDRDPTGNTIYF
>TRBJ2-2|TRBV12-3/TRBV12-4
CASRRRQGGTGELFF
>TRBJ2-7|TRBV20-1
CSARPGQGAFREQYF
>TRBJ1-2|TRBV11-2
CASSATSNYGYTF
>TRBJ2-2|TRBV24-1
CATSDLNLGLAATGELFF
>TRBJ2-1|TRBV2
CASSELAGYNEQFF
>TRBJ2-7|TRBV5-1
CASSLGQGALYEQYF
>TRBJ1-2|TRBV5-5
CASSTGQFGYTF
>TRBJ1-1|TRBV12-5
CASGLVVGQNTEAFF
>TRBJ2-5|TRBV29-1
CSVAGTRQETQYF
>TRBJ1-6|TRBV6-2/TRBV6-3
CASSYSFQALHF
>TRBJ2-5|TRBV18
CASSPDPETQYF